Listed here are 32 T cell receptor beta chains from one sample, sequenced in a study of cytomegalovirus exposure and HLA in healthy donors. It was with 60 Vbeta and 13 Jbeta primers that the PCR ran. Clones were sequenced by immunoSEQ multiplex PCR, and TCRdb holds only the in-frame ones, with some missing. The sample shows 90,000 to 120,000 clones, around three quarters of them seen only once. Sequenced input: PBMCs. Receptor source: a male donor in good health and CMV-seronegative.

This clone occurred once. The V gene is TRBV30, the J gene TRBJ2-7; D unresolved. Trimming took off 1 base at V and 0 bases at J, with 13 bases between the two ends. Looked up from germline, CDR1 is GTSNPN and CDR2 is SVGIG (reference sequence). The CDR3 length is 15 residues. The CDR3 DNA reads as TGTGCCTGGAGTGAAGAGCGCGATTACTCCTACGAGCAGTACTTC. This sequence encodes CAWSEERDYSYEQYF.

The chain uses TRBV7-6 and TRBJ2-3, with 9 bases matching TRBD2. This CDR3 region has 15 residues. V dropped 5 bases and J dropped 3; count of bases not matched to a gene: 6. The germline CDR1 and CDR2 sequences are SGHVS and FNYEAQ. The CDR3 nucleotides are TGTGCCAGCAGCAATAGCGGGAGTGGTACAGATACGCAGTATTTT. Its protein product is CASSNSGSGTDTQYF.

The chain has TRBV2 and TRBJ1-5; 9 bases line up with TRBD1. The CDR3 has 15 residues. Per the germline V gene, CDR1 is SNHLY and CDR2 is FYNNEI. Losses at the gene ends were 8 bases for V and 4 bases for J; bases not matched to a gene: 9. CDR3 bases: TGTGCCAGCGGGGAGACAGGGGGAGGGAATCAGCCCCAGCATTTT. Its protein is CASGETGGGNQPQHF.

The CDR3 loop reads CASSNSVGEGYTF. The CDR3 coding sequence is TGTGCCAGCAGCAACTCGGTAGGGGAAGGCTACACCTTC. The J gene is TRBJ1-2, the V gene TRBV5-4; D perhaps matches TRBD1 (5 bases). The germline V gene encodes CDR1 SGHNT and CDR2 YYREEE (reference sequence). The length of the CDR3 is 13 residues. V lost 4 bases, J lost 8 bases, and 15 bases lay in between.

This clone has just a few counts. The chain employs TRBV6-1 and TRBJ1-6; perhaps TRBD1 as D (5 bases). CDR1 is MNHNS, CDR2 SASEGT, per germline. CDR3 length: 14 residues. Trimming took 5 bases from V and 5 from J, leaving 10 bases between them. CDR3 in DNA: TGTGCCAGCAGTAAGACAGTAGATAATTCACCCCTCCACTTT. This codes for CASSKTVDNSPLHF.

The chain combines TRBV29-1 with TRBJ1-2; TRBD1 might be the D (6 bases). Germline CDR1 and CDR2: SQVTM and ANQGSEA. This CDR3 spans 12 amino acids. The germline V and J ends were trimmed by 6 bases and 8 bases, with 16 bases remaining between them. This chain's CDR3 is CSVQQQGLGYTF. As DNA, the CDR3 is TGCAGCGTACAGCAACAGGGTTTGGGCTACACCTTC.

V is TRBV7-2 and J is TRBJ2-7; 11 bases are shared with TRBD2. The CDR3 has 16 residues. Germline CDR1 and CDR2: SGHTA and FQGNSA. J gave up 0 bases and V 3 bases, and 4 bases lay outside the gene matches. This CDR3 reads CASSFYLAGGSYEQYF. The CDR3 DNA reads TGTGCCAGCAGCTTCTACCTAGCGGGAGGCTCCTACGAGCAGTACTTC.

The chain is built from TRBV12-2 and TRBJ2-3; the D call TRBD1 from the table was never checked on the DNA. TRBV12-2 is marked as a pseudogene. The CDR3 is 16 amino acids. The CDR3 bases are TGTGCAAGTCCCCCCCCGACAGGGGATGGCACAGATACGCAGTATTTT. It encodes CASPPPTGDGTDTQYF.

This sequence joins TRBV28 and TRBJ1-5, with TRBD1 matching 7 bases. In germline, CDR1 is MDHEN, CDR2 SYDVKM. This CDR3 spans 13 amino acids. The ends lost 5 bases at V and 7 bases at J; junction bases unmatched: 5. CDR3 sequence reads: CASSRNRGQPQHF. For the CDR3, the DNA is TGTGCCAGCAGTCGGAACAGGGGACAGCCCCAGCATTTT.

V usage is TRBV5-4 and J usage is TRBJ1-2; D gene uncertain. The ends were cut back, 3 bases at V and 5 bases at J, with 11 bases in the middle. Germline loops: CDR1 SGHNT, CDR2 YYREEE (reference sequence). CDR3 length: 13 residues. The CDR3: CASSSGVPYGYTF. CDR3 coding DNA: TGTGCCAGCAGCTCCGGTGTCCCATATGGCTACACCTTC. Full variable domain (missing parts from reference TRBV5-4 and TRBJ1-2): ETGVTQSPTHLIKTRGQQVTLRCSSQSGHNTVSWYQQALGQGPQFIFQYYREEENGRGNFPPRFSGLQFPNYSSELNVNALELDDSALYLCASSSGVPYGYTFGSGTRLTVV.

V and J are TRBV4-1 and TRBJ2-7, with D unclear. From germline, CDR1 is MGHRA and CDR2 YSYEKL. There are 13 residues in the CDR3. V dropped 4 bases and J dropped 2 bases, with 9 bases sitting between them. DNA for the CDR3: TGCGCCAGCAGCCTACTGCCGACCTACGAGCAGTACTTC. It yields the protein CASSLLPTYEQYF.

The chain recombines TRBV27 with TRBJ1-2, with D tentatively TRBD1 (5 bases). The CDR3 length is 18 residues. The germline V gene has CDR1 MNHEY and CDR2 SMNVEV (reference sequence). Trimming took off 6 bases at V and 0 bases at J, with 23 bases between the two ends. CDR3 sequence (DNA): TGTGCCAGCAGACCGGGGGGAGGGAGGCGCGGCACTAACTATGGCTACACCTTC. It is translated as CASRPGGGRRGTNYGYTF.

This clone was seen just once. The V gene is TRBV27, the J gene TRBJ2-7; the D gene is possibly TRBD1 (6 bases). V was shortened by 4 bases and J by 0 bases, with 10 bases between the two germline ends. CDR3 size: 14 residues. Germline V lookup: CDR1 MNHEY, CDR2 SMNVEV (reference sequence). CDR3 coding DNA: TGTGCCAGCAGTTCGACAGGTAGCTCCTACGAGCAGTACTTC. Amino acids: CASSSTGSSYEQYF.

This chain links TRBV27 with TRBJ2-2, with D unclear. This CDR3 is 15 amino acids long. The germline V gene has CDR1 MNHEY and CDR2 SMNVEV (reference sequence). With 2 bases removed from V and 6 bases from J, the gap between germline ends came to 13 bases. In DNA form, the CDR3 reads TGTGCCAGCAGTTTAATGCGCCTCTCCGCCGGGGAGCTGTTTTTT. Protein: CASSLMRLSAGELFF.

This clone was seen a single time. This sequence joins TRBV6-5 and TRBJ2-7; 9 bases agree with TRBD2. Germline V CDR1 and CDR2: MNHEY, SVGAGI. The CDR3 covers 15 residues. Trimming removed 0 bases from V and 2 bases from J; junction bases left unmatched: 2. This chain's CDR3 is CASSYSPSGTYEQYF. The CDR3 nucleotides are TGTGCCAGCAGTTACTCTCCTAGCGGGACCTACGAGCAGTACTTC.

This clone has only one observation. The J gene is TRBJ2-5, the V gene TRBV11-3; TRBD2 matches at 12 bases. The V gene end was trimmed by 2 bases and the J gene end by 4 bases; junction bases not matched to a gene: 2. The CDR3 is made up of 15 amino acids. Germline V CDR1 and CDR2: SGHNT, YENEEA. CDR3 sequence (DNA): TGTGCCAGCAGCTTAACTAGCGGGAGGAGAGAGACCCAGTACTTC. Its translation: CASSLTSGRRETQYF.

Details on this clone: Distinct nucleotide sequences in the sample also encode this CDR3. The genes are TRBV5-4 and TRBJ1-1, with D possibly being TRBD1 (6 bases). The CDR3 runs 15 residues. The V gene's germline CDR1 is SGHNT and CDR2 YYREEE (reference sequence). Trimming shortened V by 4 bases and J by 2 bases, and 15 bases separated the two germline ends. CDR3 DNA: TGTGCCAGCAGCCCACCCGGGGGGCGCAACACTGAAGCTTTCTTT. Protein: CASSPPGGRNTEAFF.

V is TRBV27 and J is TRBJ2-5; D is perhaps TRBD2 (6 bases). CDR1 and CDR2 from the germline V gene are MNHEY and SMNVEV (reference sequence). Trimming took off 6 bases at V and 0 bases at J, with 23 bases between the two ends. CDR3 length: 18 residues. CDR3 region: CASSTRGNQLTYQETQYF. CDR3 coding DNA: TGTGCCAGCAGCACCCGGGGGAACCAACTCACGTACCAAGAGACCCAGTACTTC.

This clone occurred once. V and J are TRBV7-7 and TRBJ2-1; the match to TRBD2 covers 10 bases. CDR1 and CDR2 (germline): SSHAT, FNYEAQ (reference sequence). This CDR3 comprises 14 residues. The J segment lost 7 bases and the V segment lost 5 bases, leaving 5 bases of the junction unmatched. CDR3 coding DNA: TGTGCCAGCAGCGCTAGCGGGAGCGGTAATGAGCAGTTCTTC. Its translation is CASSASGSGNEQFF.

The chain has TRBV5-5 and TRBJ1-2; D not certain. Germline V gene lookup returns CDR1 SGHKS and CDR2 YYEKEE (reference sequence). This CDR3 is built from 14 residues. With 0 bases removed from V and 3 bases from J, the gap between germline ends came to 9 bases. The CDR3 spells CASSLGQADYGYTF. The CDR3 DNA sequence: TGTGCCAGCAGCTTGGGGCAGGCCGACTATGGCTACACCTTC. Together with reference TRBV5-5 and TRBJ1-2, the CDR3 gives the full variable domain: DAGVTQSPTHLIKTRGQQVTLRCSPISGHKSVSWYQQVLGQGPQFIFQYYEKEERGRGNFPDRFSARQFPNYSSELNVNALLLGDSALYLCASSLGQADYGYTFGSGTRLTVV.

In this sample, this clone turned up a few times. The CDR3: CASSLTSGRGPGGEQYF. CDR3 bases: TGTGCCAGCAGCTTGACTAGCGGGAGGGGACCTGGGGGCGAGCAGTACTTC. This chain links TRBV5-6 with TRBJ2-7; 13 bases match TRBD2. The CDR3 runs 17 residues. V was pared by 1 base and J by 6 bases, with 10 bases of the junction left unmatched. The germline V gene has CDR1 SGHDT and CDR2 YYEEEE.

This clone was detected only once. The rearrangement uses TRBV27 and TRBJ2-7; D remains unclear. Trimming removed 2 bases at V and 5 bases at J, with 10 bases between. The CDR3 is 13 residues long. Germline-derived CDR1 and CDR2 are MNHEY and SMNVEV (reference sequence). CDR3 loop: CASSLPGSDEQYF. Here the CDR3 DNA reads TGTGCCAGCAGTTTACCGGGTTCCGACGAGCAGTACTTC.

V usage is TRBV5-4 and J usage is TRBJ2-1; 16 bases agree with TRBD2. CDR3 length: 20 residues. V lost 5 bases to trimming and J lost 5 bases; unmatched junction nucleotides: 16. Germline V gene sequence: CDR1 SGHNT, CDR2 YYREEE (reference sequence). CDR3 in DNA: TGTGCCAGCAGGGGGGTGGCCGGGACTAGCGGGAGGGCGGGTGACAATGAGCAGTTCTTC. This gives the protein CASRGVAGTSGRAGDNEQFF.

The rearrangement links TRBV28 to TRBJ2-3; perhaps TRBD2 as D (5 bases). Trimming took 6 bases from V and 1 from J, leaving 11 bases between them. In germline, CDR1 is MDHEN, CDR2 SYDVKM. This CDR3 region has 14 residues. The CDR3 sequence: CASSVMEGTDTQYF. For the CDR3, the DNA is TGTGCCAGCAGCGTTATGGAGGGCACAGATACGCAGTATTTT.

This rearrangement joins TRBV10-2 to TRBJ1-1; weak D call: TRBD1 (6 bases). Germline lookup yields CDR1 WSHSY and CDR2 SAAADI. Between the trimmed V and J ends, which lost 3 bases and 4 bases, there was a span of 21 bases. The CDR3 totals 17 residues. The CDR3 coding sequence is TGCGCCAGCAGTGATTCCCTTACAGGGTCTCGGAGCACTGAAGCTTTCTTT. Translating gives CASSDSLTGSRSTEAFF.

The J gene is TRBJ2-5, the V gene TRBV7-2; 14 nucleotides match TRBD2. The DNA matches TRBJ2-7 better at its end, which makes the J call doubtful. Germline V lookup: CDR1 SGHTA, CDR2 FQGNSA. CDR3 length: 17 amino acids. The CDR3 sequence is CASSSNPPGLAGDEQYF. CDR3 DNA: TGTGCCAGCAGCTCAAACCCCCCGGGACTAGCGGGAGACGAGCAGTACTTC.

The table lists this clone with a count of one. The rearrangement links TRBV6-1 to TRBJ2-2; 8 positions match TRBD1. J gave up 4 bases and V 4 bases, and 8 bases lay outside the gene matches. This CDR3 is built from 16 residues. Germline V gene lookup returns CDR1 MNHNS and CDR2 SASEGT. CDR3 nucleotides: TGTGCCAGCAGTGTTCAGGGGGCGGTTATCACCGGGGAGCTGTTTTTT. This gives the protein CASSVQGAVITGELFF.

The chain links TRBV5-5 to TRBJ2-7; 10 bases match TRBD2. The length of the CDR3 is 15 residues. Looked up from germline, CDR1 is SGHKS and CDR2 is YYEKEE (reference sequence). Trimming cost V 2 bases and J 7 bases; bases outside gene matches: 9. This chain's CDR3 is CASSFASGGRSEQYF. The CDR3, as DNA: TGTGCCAGCAGCTTCGCTAGCGGGGGACGTTCGGAGCAGTACTTC.

V and J are TRBV5-1 and TRBJ1-2, with D possibly matching TRBD1 (6 bases). This CDR3 contains 16 residues. V was clipped by 4 bases and J by 6 bases, with 22 bases between them. CDR1 is SGHRS and CDR2 is YFSETQ in the germline V gene. CDR3: CASSPTLDSPGNGYTF. CDR3 DNA: TGCGCCAGCAGCCCTACTTTGGACAGCCCTGGAAATGGCTACACCTTC.

The rearrangement links TRBV7-6 to TRBJ2-5; TRBD2 matches at 9 bases. CDR3 length: 15 residues. Trimming removed 3 bases from V and 4 bases from J; junction bases left unmatched: 6. CDR1 and CDR2 (germline): SGHVS, FNYEAQ. Here the CDR3 reads CASSFSGRGGETQYF. The CDR3 DNA follows: TGTGCCAGCAGCTTTAGCGGGAGAGGGGGAGAGACCCAGTACTTC. The whole variable domain, remainder taken from reference TRBV7-6 and TRBJ2-5, is GAGVSQSPRYKVTKRGQDVALRCDPISGHVSLYWYRQALGQGPEFLTYFNYEAQQDKSGLPNDRFSAERPEGSISTLTIQRTEQRDSAMYRCASSFSGRGGETQYFGPGTRLLVL.

This clone was found a few times. V gene TRBV2 combines with J gene TRBJ2-5, with TRBD2 matching 8 bases. This CDR3 is 17 amino acids long. Trimming took 1 base from V and 1 from J; bases not matched to a gene: 8. Germline-derived CDR1 and CDR2 are SNHLY and FYNNEI. The CDR3 DNA reads as TGTGCCAGCAGTGAAGAAATGCCCAGCGGGGGCCAAGAGACCCAGTACTTC. Amino acid sequence: CASSEEMPSGGQETQYF.

The rearrangement uses TRBV5-8 and TRBJ2-1; no clear D. V lost 1 base to trimming and J lost 3 bases, with 20 bases between them. Germline V gives CDR1 SGHTS, CDR2 YDEGEE. CDR3 length: 18 amino acids. The CDR3 DNA sequence: TGTGCCAGCAGCTTGCAGGTATTGTCCAGCTCCATCTACAATGAGCAGTTCTTC. This translates into CASSLQVLSSSIYNEQFF.